This T cell receptor (beta chain) is from a study of radiotherapy plus CTLA-4 blockade in lung cancer. At the level of the study: More than 15% of enrolled patients responded objectively, and more than 30% had disease control.

CDR1 is LNHDA, CDR2 SQIVND, per germline (reference sequence). With 2 bases removed from V and 0 bases from J, the gap between germline ends came to 19 bases. The CDR3 consists of 18 residues. About this clone: Its antigen is currently unknown.

The table came from immunoSEQ multiplex PCR; TCRdb's copy has only in-frame clones and leaves some out. The repertoire holds some 52,000 clones, with approximately 80% as singletons. Points from the study as a whole: Clones of tumor-derived TCRs expanded in blood after radiotherapy plus ipilimumab. Per reports, early blood T cell clone dynamics, plus interferon-beta, forecast response most strongly.

The gene calls are TRBV19 and TRBJ1-1; D is ambiguous. This sequence originates from a human donor with non-small cell lung cancer who had a partial response to radiotherapy plus ipilimumab. Sequenced material: peripheral blood, taken from a patient treated with radiotherapy plus ipilimumab. CDR3 nucleotide sequence: TGTGCCAGTAGTATATACCTTCGCGTTGCGGCCATGAACACTGAAGCTTTCTTT. Amino acids: CASSIYLRVAAMNTEAFF.